This T cell receptor beta chain emerged from a study of tumor-infiltrating lymphocytes in primary liver carcinoma. The overall study: Sequencing of the samples generated roughly 3.5 to 8 million productive TCRbeta reads, with similar yields across tissue types.

Both RNA and DNA were isolated together from approximately 20-30 mg of bulk tissue that had not been sorted. Many counts were recorded for this clonotype. The investigators made TCR beta cDNA from about 510 ng total RNA, using a constant-region primer. Library construction for TCR beta comprised three nested multiplex PCR rounds performed with slightly modified ARM-PCR. Investigators reported that the first two PCR rounds, at approximately 11 cycles each, used TRBV1-TRBV30 forward primers with a C-beta reverse primer. TCRdb fed the multiplex PCR reads into MiXCR, producing one record per CDR3 protein. The table shows 52,000 or so distinct CDR3 sequences, with around 77% occurring only once. Per the germline V gene, CDR1 is DFQATT and CDR2 is SNEGSKA (reference sequence). The CDR3 is 14 amino acids. V dropped 6 bases and J dropped 7 bases, with 21 bases sitting between them.

The receptor comes from a middle-aged man with primary liver carcinoma and hepatitis B virus infection. This chain connects TRBV20-1 to TRBJ1-2; D is uncertain. Sequencing was carried out using liver tumor tissue from sampling region 5. Subset described: tumor region T5, tumor centre. CDR3 loop: CSASPQAGYAGYTF. The CDR3 DNA follows: TGCAGTGCCAGCCCCCAGGCAGGTTATGCTGGCTACACCTTC.